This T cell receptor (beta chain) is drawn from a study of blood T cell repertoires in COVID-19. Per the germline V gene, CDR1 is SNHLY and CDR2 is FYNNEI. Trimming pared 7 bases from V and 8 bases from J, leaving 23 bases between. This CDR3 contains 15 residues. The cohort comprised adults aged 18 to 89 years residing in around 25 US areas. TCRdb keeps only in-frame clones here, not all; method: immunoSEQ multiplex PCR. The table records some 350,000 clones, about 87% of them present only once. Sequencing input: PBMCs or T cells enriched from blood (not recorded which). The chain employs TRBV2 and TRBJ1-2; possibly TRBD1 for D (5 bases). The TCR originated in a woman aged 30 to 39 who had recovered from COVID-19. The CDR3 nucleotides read TGTGCCAGCACTCGACGGGGGACCTCCGTATCGGGCTACACCTTC. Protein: CASTRRGTSVSGYTF.